The clone carrying this T cell receptor beta chain was picked up many times. Its antigen is unknown. Trimming at V came to 2 bases and at J to 2 bases, leaving 5 bases not matched to a gene. The CDR3 is 17 residues long. This sample stems from a study of T-cell reconstitution after alpha-beta-depleted transplantation in children. Overall study results and limits: Fresh T-cell production supplied most of the T-cell counts and diversity seen one year after transplant. Reportedly, only several hundred clones from non-depleted graft cells drove alpha-beta T-cell counts at about two months.

Preparation of the TCRbeta library used unique molecular identifiers. TCRdb reprocessed the PCR reads with MiXCR, giving one entry per CDR3 protein. The table records 90,000 to 150,000 distinct CDR3 sequences, under 30% of them present only once. The origin of this receptor is a male patient aged 2 to 9 who had a stem cell transplant for chronic granulomatous disease, so the T cells may come from the graft donor. The sequenced sample was PBMCs, mostly from graft donor cells, obtained 180 days after TCRalphabeta/CD19-depleted stem cell transplant. This chain joins TRBV12-3 or TRBV12-4 and TRBJ2-2; the match to TRBD2 covers 10 bases. The CDR3 protein is CASSLLAGGLNTGELFF. Written as DNA, the CDR3 is TGTGCCAGCAGTTTATTAGCGGGGGGCCTAAACACCGGGGAGCTGTTTTTT.